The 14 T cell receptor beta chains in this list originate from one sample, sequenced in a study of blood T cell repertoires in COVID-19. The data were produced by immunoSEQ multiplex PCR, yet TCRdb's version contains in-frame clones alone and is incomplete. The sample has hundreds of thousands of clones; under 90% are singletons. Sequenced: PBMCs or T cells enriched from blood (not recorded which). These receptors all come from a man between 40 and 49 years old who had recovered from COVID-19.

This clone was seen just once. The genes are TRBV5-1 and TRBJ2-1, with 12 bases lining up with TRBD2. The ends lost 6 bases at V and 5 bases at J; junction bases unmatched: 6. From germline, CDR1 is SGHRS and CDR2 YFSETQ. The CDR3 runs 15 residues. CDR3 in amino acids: CASTRTSGINNEQFF. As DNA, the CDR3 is TGCGCCAGCACAAGGACTAGCGGGATTAACAATGAGCAGTTCTTC.

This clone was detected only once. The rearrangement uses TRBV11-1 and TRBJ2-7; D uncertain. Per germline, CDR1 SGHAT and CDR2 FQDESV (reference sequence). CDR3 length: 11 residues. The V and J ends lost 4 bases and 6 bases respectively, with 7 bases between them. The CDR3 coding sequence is TGTGCCAGCAGCTCCCCCGGCGAGCAGTACTTC. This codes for CASSSPGEQYF.

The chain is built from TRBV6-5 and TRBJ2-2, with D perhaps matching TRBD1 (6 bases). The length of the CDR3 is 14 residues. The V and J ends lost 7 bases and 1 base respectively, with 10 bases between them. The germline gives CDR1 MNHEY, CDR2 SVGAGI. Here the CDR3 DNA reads TGTGCCAGCATCCGGGACAAGAACACCGGGGAGCTGTTTTTT. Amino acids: CASIRDKNTGELFF.

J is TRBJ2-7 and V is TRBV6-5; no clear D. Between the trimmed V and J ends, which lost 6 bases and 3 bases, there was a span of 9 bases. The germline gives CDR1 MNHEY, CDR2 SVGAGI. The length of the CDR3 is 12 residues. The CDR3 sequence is CASRQTDYEQYF. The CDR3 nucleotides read TGTGCCAGCAGGCAAACAGACTACGAGCAGTACTTC.

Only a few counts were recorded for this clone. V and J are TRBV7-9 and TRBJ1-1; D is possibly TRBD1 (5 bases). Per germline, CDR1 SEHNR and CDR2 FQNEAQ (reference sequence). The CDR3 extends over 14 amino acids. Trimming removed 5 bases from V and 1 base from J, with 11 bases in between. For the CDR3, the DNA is TGTGCCAGCAGCCTCATCCAGGGGAACACTGAAGCTTTCTTT. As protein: CASSLIQGNTEAFF. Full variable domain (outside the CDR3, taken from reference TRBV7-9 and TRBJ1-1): DTGVSQNPRHKITKRGQNVTFRCDPISEHNRLYWYRQTLGQGPEFLTYFQNEAQLEKSRLLSDRFSAERPKGSFSTLEIQRTEQGDSAMYLCASSLIQGNTEAFFGQGTRLTVV.

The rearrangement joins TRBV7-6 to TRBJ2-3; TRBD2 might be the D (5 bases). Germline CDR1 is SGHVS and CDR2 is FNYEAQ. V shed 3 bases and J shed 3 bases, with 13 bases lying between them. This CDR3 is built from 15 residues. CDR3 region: CASSFSTSFTDTQYF. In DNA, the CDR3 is TGTGCCAGCAGCTTTTCTACTAGTTTTACAGATACGCAGTATTTT.

The chain's CDR3 is CASTSGTGELFF. The CDR3 region has the DNA TGTGCCAGTACTAGCGGGACCGGGGAGCTGTTTTTT. The J gene is TRBJ2-2, the V gene TRBV5-4, with 9 bases aligning to TRBD2. The V segment lost 8 bases and the J segment 5 bases; nucleotides outside the gene matches: 1. In germline, CDR1 is SGHNT, CDR2 YYREEE (reference sequence). The CDR3 totals 12 residues. Full variable domain (remainder filled in from reference TRBV5-4 and TRBJ2-2): ETGVTQSPTHLIKTRGQQVTLRCSSQSGHNTVSWYQQALGQGPQFIFQYYREEENGRGNFPPRFSGLQFPNYSSELNVNALELDDSALYLCASTSGTGELFFGEGSRLTVL.

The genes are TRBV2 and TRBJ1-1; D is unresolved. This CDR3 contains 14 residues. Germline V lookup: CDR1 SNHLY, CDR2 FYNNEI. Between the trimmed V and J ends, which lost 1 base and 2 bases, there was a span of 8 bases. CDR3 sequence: CASSEVNRNTEAFF. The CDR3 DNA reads TGTGCCAGCAGTGAAGTGAACAGAAACACTGAAGCTTTCTTT.

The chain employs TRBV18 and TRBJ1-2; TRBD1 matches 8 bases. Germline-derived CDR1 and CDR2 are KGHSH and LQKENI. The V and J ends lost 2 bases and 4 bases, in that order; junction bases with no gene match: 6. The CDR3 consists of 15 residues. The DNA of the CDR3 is TGTGCCAGCTCACCAGGTGACAGGGGAGGCTATGGCTACACCTTC. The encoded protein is CASSPGDRGGYGYTF.

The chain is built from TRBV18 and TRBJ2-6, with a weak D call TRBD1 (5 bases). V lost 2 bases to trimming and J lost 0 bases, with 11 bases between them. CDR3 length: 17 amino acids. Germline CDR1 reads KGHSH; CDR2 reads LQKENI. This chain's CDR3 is CASSPVTDRSGANVLTF. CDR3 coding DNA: TGTGCCAGCTCACCAGTGACAGACCGCTCTGGGGCCAACGTCCTGACTTTC.

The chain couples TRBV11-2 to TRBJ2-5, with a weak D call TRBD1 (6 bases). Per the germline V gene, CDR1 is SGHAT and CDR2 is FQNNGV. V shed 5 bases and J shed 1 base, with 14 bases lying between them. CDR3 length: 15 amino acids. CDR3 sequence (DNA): TGTGCCAGCAGCCCCAATTGGGACACCCAAGAGACCCAGTACTTC. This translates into CASSPNWDTQETQYF.

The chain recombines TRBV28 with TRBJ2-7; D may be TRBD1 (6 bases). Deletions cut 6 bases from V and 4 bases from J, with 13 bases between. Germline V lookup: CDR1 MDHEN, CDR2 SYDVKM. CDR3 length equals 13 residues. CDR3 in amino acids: CASRGAGSYEQYF. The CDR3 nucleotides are TGTGCCAGCAGGGGGGCTGGTTCATACGAGCAGTACTTC.

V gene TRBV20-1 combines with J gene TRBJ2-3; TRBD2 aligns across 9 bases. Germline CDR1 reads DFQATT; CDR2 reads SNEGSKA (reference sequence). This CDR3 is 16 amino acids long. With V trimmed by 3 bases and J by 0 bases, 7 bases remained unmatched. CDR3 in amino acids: CSASSGLAPSTDTQYF. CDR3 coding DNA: TGCAGTGCTAGTTCTGGACTAGCGCCTAGCACAGATACGCAGTATTTT.

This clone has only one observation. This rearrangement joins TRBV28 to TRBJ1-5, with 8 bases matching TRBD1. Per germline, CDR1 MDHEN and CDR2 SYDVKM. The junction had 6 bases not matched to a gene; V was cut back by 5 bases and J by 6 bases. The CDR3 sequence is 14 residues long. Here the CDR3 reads CASSLQGEVQPQHF. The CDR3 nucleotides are TGTGCCAGCAGTCTACAGGGGGAGGTTCAGCCCCAGCATTTT.